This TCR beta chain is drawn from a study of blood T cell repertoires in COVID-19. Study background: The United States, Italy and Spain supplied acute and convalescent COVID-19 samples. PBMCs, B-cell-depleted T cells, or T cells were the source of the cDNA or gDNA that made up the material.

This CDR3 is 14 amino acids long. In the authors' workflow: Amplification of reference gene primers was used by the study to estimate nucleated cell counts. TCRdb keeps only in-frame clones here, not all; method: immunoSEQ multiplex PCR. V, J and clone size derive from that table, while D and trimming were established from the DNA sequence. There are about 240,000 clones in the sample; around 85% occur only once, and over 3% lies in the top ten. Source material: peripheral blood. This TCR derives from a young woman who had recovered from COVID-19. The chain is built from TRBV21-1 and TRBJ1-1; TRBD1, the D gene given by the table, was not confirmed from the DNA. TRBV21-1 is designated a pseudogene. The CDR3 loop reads CASNRTGWHTEAFF. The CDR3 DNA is TGTGCCAGCAATCGGACAGGGTGGCACACTGAAGCTTTCTTT.